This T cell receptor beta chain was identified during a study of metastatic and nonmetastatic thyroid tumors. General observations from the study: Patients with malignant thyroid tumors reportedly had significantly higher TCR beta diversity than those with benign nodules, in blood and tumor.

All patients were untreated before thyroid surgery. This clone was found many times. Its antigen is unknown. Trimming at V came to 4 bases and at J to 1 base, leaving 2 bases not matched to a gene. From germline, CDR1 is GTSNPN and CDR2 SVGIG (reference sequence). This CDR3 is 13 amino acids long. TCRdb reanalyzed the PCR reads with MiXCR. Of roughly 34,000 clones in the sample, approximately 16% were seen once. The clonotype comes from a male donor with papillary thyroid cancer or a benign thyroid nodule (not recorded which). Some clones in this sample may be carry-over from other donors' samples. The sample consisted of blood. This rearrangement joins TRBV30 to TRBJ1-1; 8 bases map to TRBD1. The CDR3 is CAWKGQGNTEAFF. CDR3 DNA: TGTGCCTGGAAAGGACAGGGGAACACTGAAGCTTTCTTT. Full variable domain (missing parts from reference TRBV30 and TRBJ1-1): SQTIHQWPATLVQPVGSPLSLECTVEGTSNPNLYWYRQAAGRGLQLLFYSVGIGQISSEVPQNLSASRPQDRQFILSSKKLLLSDSGFYLCAWKGQGNTEAFFGQGTRLTVV.